These T cell receptor beta chains were read from a single sample in a study of cytomegalovirus exposure and HLA in healthy donors. TCRdb's copy holds only in-frame clones and misses some; the assay was immunoSEQ multiplex PCR. The sample consists of over 200,000 clones, over 60% of them appearing once. The sample consisted of PBMCs. The receptors stem from a male donor in good health and CMV-seronegative. Each CDR3 is given with its conserved first and last residue. A D gene is named only where the DNA matches it firmly. Size tells how often a clone was seen (once, few, many) or the class of an expanded clone, and some rows leave it out.

- TRBJ1-2 TRBV6-1 13 - TGTGCCAGCAAAGGGTGGGGCAGCTATGGCTACACCTTC CASKGWGSYGYTF
- TRBJ1-3 TRBV4-3 16 - TGCGCCAGCAGCCAAGATGCCGACAGCTCTGGAAACACCATATATTTT CASSQDADSSGNTIYF
- TRBJ2-3 TRBV11-3 15 - TGTGCCAGCAGCTTAGGGGGCGCTGGGACAGATACGCAGTATTTT CASSLGGAGTDTQYF
TRBD1 TRBJ2-3 TRBV5-1 17 - TGCGCCAGCAGCTGGACCGCCGGGACAGCCTTAGCAGATACGCAGTATTTT CASSWTAGTALADTQYF
- TRBJ2-3 TRBV13 22 - TGTGCCAGCAGCACCCGGGCCCGGGGACAGGGCCGCGGGGGGGCCCCCACAGATACGCAGTATTTT CASSTRARGQGRGGAPTDTQYF
- TRBJ2-1 TRBV27 18 - TGTGCCAGCAGTTACCCTATCTCCCTAGCGACCTCCTACAATGAGCAGTTCTTC CASSYPISLATSYNEQFF
- TRBJ1-1 TRBV7-9 13 few TGTGCCAGCAGCTTTGAAGAGGGCACTGAAGCTTTCTTT CASSFEEGTEAFF
TRBD2 TRBJ2-7 TRBV27 15 once TGTGCCAGCAGCCGTGGGGGGGGTAGCTCCTACGAGCAGTACTTC CASSRGGGSSYEQYF
- TRBJ1-1 TRBV5-1 16 - TGCGCCAGCAGCTTGGTGGGGGCTTTAGTGGAAACTGAAGCTTTCTTT CASSLVGALVETEAFF
TRBD1 TRBJ1-2 TRBV5-6 14 few TGTGCCAGCAGCTTGGGGACAGGGACATATGGCTACACCTTC CASSLGTGTYGYTF
TRBD2 TRBJ2-2 TRBV6-1 14 - TGTGCCAGTCCTGTCCGGGGGGGAACCGGGGAGCTGTTTTTT CASPVRGGTGELFF
- TRBJ1-2 TRBV19 13 - TGTGCCAGTAGTATTGGTGAAGCTTATGGCTACACCTTC CASSIGEAYGYTF
TRBD1 TRBJ1-1 TRBV5-1 15 - TGCGCCAGCAGCTCACCGGACAGGGCGAGCACTGAAGCTTTCTTT CASSSPDRASTEAFF
TRBD1 TRBJ1-2 TRBV28 14 - TGTGCCATCTCACCTCCCGGGACAGGGAAAGATTACACCTTC CAISPPGTGKDYTF
TRBD2 TRBJ2-5 TRBV10-2 18 - TGCGCCAGCAAAATACCGGGACTAGCGGGAGTTAGAGGGGAGACCCAGTACTTC CASKIPGLAGVRGETQYF
- TRBJ1-1 TRBV9 15 - TGTGCCAGCAGCGCCTCAGGGGAGACGGGCACTGAAGCTTTCTTT CASSASGETGTEAFF
- TRBJ2-3 TRBV19 15 - TGTGCCAGTAGTACTGGGACAAGTCCCACAGATACGCAGTATTTT CASSTGTSPTDTQYF
TRBD1 TRBJ1-2 TRBV5-6 14 once TGTGCCAGCAGCTTTACCGGGACAGCCTATGGCTACACCTTC CASSFTGTAYGYTF
TRBD1 TRBJ2-5 TRBV9 14 - TGTGCCAGCAGCGGGGGGACAGGATTTTGGACCCAGTACTTC CASSGGTGFWTQYF
- TRBJ2-2 TRBV30 19 once TGTGCCTGGAGTGCAAGTCACGGGTGGCCAATATTAGACACCGGGGAGCTGTTTTTT CAWSASHGWPILDTGELFF
TRBD1 TRBJ2-1 TRBV6-6 16 - TGTGCCAGCAGTTCGCTGGGACAGGGGCTCTACAATGAGCAGTTCTTC CASSSLGQGLYNEQFF
- TRBJ1-2 TRBV19 13 - TGTGCCAGTAGCCACAGGGTCGACTATGGCTACACCTTC CASSHRVDYGYTF
TRBD1 TRBJ2-5 TRBV5-1 15 once TGCGCCAGCAGCTCGGGACAGACCCACCAAGAGACCCAGTACTTC CASSSGQTHQETQYF
TRBD2 TRBJ2-3 TRBV29-1 15 - TGCAGCGTTGGCTTTGCGGGAGGTGGGACAGATACGCAGTATTTT CSVGFAGGGTDTQYF
TRBD1 TRBJ2-7 TRBV6-5 14 once TGTGCCAGCAGTTACCGACAGGGAGCCTACGAGCAGTACTTC CASSYRQGAYEQYF
- TRBJ1-5 TRBV19 14 - TGTGCCAGTAAATCGGACAGCACCAATCAGCCCCAGCATTTT CASKSDSTNQPQHF
- TRBJ1-1 TRBV7-9 15 - TGTGCCAGCAGCTCACTCGGACATACGAACACTGAAGCTTTCTTT CASSSLGHTNTEAFF
TRBD1 TRBJ2-1 TRBV15 15 - TGTGCCACCAGCAGAGGGGGACAGGGTAACAATGAGCAGTTCTTC CATSRGGQGNNEQFF
TRBD1 TRBJ2-7 TRBV4-1 17 - TGCGCCAGCAGCTATGAACGAACCGGGACAGGGATCCACGAGCAGTACTTC CASSYERTGTGIHEQYF
- TRBJ1-4 TRBV10-3 13 - TGTGCCATCAGCGGAGACGATAATGAAAAACTGTTTTTT CAISGDDNEKLFF
- TRBJ1-2 TRBV29-1 10 - TGCAGCGTTGACAACAATGGCTACACCTTC CSVDNNGYTF
TRBD1 TRBJ2-6 TRBV19 20 - TGTGCCAGTAGTATAGGGTGGACAGGCGGAACTTTCTCTGGGGCCAACGTCCTGACTTTC CASSIGWTGGTFSGANVLTF
TRBD1 TRBJ2-5 TRBV30 15 - TGTGCCTGGAGTGCCCGGACAGGGGGTGGAGAGACCCAGTACTTC CAWSARTGGGETQYF
TRBD1 TRBJ1-4 TRBV7-9 15 - TGTGCCAGCAGCTCCGGACAGGGCGATAATGAAAAACTGTTTTTT CASSSGQGDNEKLFF
- TRBJ1-2 TRBV5-6 11 - TGTGCCAGCAGCGATAGATATGGCTACACCTTC CASSDRYGYTF
- TRBJ1-2 TRBV5-1 13 - TGCGCCAGCAGCTTGACTTCAAACTATGGCTACACCTTC CASSLTSNYGYTF
- TRBJ2-3 TRBV4-2 16 few TGTGCCAGCAGCCAAGTACAAGGGTGGAGGACAGATACGCAGTATTTT CASSQVQGWRTDTQYF
TRBD2 TRBJ2-3 TRBV7-9 14 - TGTGCCAGCAGCTTTGGCGGGAGTGCAGATACGCAGTATTTT CASSFGGSADTQYF
TRBD1 TRBJ1-5 TRBV6-1 15 - TGTGCCAGCAGTACAGGGGGCTGGAGCAATCAGCCCCAGCATTTT CASSTGGWSNQPQHF
- TRBJ1-5 TRBV4-3 17 - TGCGCCAGCAGCCAAGATCGCCGGACAGCACCGAATCAGCCCCAGCATTTT CASSQDRRTAPNQPQHF
TRBD2 TRBJ2-1 TRBV4-1 19 few TGCGCCAGCAGCCGCGCGCCCCATCTTAGCGGGAGCTCCTACAATGAGCAGTTCTTC CASSRAPHLSGSSYNEQFF
- TRBJ2-1 TRBV6-5 15 - TGTGCCAGCAGTTACGGCGGGGCGGGCTACAATGAGCAGTTCTTC CASSYGGAGYNEQFF
- TRBJ1-1 TRBV7-2 15 few TGTGCCAGCATCCCGTGGGGGACTATGAACACTGAAGCTTTCTTT CASIPWGTMNTEAFF
TRBD2 TRBJ2-5 TRBV18 18 - TGTGCCAGCTCACCACCCCGGGGTAGCGGGGGGATTCAAGAGACCCAGTACTTC CASSPPRGSGGIQETQYF
- TRBJ1-4 TRBV5-1 14 - TGCGCCAGCAGCTTGGCCGGCGGGAATGAAAAACTGTTTTTT CASSLAGGNEKLFF
TRBD1 TRBJ2-7 TRBV28 15 - TGTGCCAGCAGTTTCCAGGCGGGACAGGGCCACGAGCAGTACTTC CASSFQAGQGHEQYF
TRBD2 TRBJ2-3 TRBV7-6 16 - TGTGCCAGCAGCTCTTTACTAGCGGGGGGGACAGATACGCAGTATTTT CASSSLLAGGTDTQYF